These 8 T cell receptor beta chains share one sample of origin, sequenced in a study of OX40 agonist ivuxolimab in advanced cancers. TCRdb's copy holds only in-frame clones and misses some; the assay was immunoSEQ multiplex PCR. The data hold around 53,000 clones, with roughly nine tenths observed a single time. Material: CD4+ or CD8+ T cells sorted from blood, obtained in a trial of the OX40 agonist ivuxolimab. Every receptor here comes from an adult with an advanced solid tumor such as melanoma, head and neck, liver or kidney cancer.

As DNA, the CDR3 is TGTGCCAGCAGCCGAGGGACAGGGGCTTCAAACTATGGCTACACCTTC. It is translated as CASSRGTGASNYGYTF. The chain joins TRBV11-3 to TRBJ1-2; 10 bases agree with TRBD1. The CDR3 extends over 16 amino acids. Germline CDR1 SGHNT, CDR2 YENEEA. The J segment lost 2 bases and the V segment lost 5 bases, leaving 8 bases of the junction unmatched.

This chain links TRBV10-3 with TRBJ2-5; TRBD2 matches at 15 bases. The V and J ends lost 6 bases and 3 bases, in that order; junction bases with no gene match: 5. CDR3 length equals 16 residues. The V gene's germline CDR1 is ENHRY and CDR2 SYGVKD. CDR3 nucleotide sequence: TGTGCCATCAGAAGAGGACTAGCGGGGGGGGAAGAGACCCAGTACTTC. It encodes CAIRRGLAGGEETQYF.

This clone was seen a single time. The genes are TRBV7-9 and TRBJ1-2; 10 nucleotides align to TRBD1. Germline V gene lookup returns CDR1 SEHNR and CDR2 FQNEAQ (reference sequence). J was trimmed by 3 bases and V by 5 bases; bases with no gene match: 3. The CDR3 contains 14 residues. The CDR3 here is CASSRQGADYGYTF. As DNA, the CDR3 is TGTGCCAGCAGCCGACAGGGGGCCGACTATGGCTACACCTTC. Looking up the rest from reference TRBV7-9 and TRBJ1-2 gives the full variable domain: DTGVSQNPRHKITKRGQNVTFRCDPISEHNRLYWYRQTLGQGPEFLTYFQNEAQLEKSRLLSDRFSAERPKGSFSTLEIQRTEQGDSAMYLCASSRQGADYGYTFGSGTRLTVV.

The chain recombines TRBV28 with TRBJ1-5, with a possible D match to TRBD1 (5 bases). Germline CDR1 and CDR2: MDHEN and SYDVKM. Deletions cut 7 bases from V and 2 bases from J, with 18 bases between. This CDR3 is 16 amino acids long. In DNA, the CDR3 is TGTGCCAGCACCCCAACCGGGGGATTTGGCAATCAGCCCCAGCATTTT. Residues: CASTPTGGFGNQPQHF.

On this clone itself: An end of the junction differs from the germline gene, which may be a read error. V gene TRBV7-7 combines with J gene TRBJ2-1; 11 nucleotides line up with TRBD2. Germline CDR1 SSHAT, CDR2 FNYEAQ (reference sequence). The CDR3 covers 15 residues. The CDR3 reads CASSLAGGPYNEQFF. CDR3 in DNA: TGTGCCAGCAGCCTAGCGGGGGGACCCTACAATGAGCAGTTCTTC.

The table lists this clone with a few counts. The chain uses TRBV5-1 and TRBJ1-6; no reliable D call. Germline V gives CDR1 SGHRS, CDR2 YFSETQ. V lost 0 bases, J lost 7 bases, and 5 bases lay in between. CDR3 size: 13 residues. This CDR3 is CASSLEGNSPLHF. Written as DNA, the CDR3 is TGCGCCAGCAGCTTGGAAGGGAATTCACCCCTCCACTTT.

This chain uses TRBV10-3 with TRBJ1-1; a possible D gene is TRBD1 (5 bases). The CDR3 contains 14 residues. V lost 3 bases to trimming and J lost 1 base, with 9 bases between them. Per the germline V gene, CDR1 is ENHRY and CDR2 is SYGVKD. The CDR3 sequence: CAISEPTANTEAFF. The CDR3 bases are TGTGCCATCAGTGAACCGACAGCGAACACTGAAGCTTTCTTT.

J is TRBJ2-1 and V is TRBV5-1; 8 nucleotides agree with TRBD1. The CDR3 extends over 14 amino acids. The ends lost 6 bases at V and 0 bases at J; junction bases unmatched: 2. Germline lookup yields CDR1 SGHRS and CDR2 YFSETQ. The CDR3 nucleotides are TGCGCCAGCAACAGGGGGAGCTCCTACAATGAGCAGTTCTTC. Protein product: CASNRGSSYNEQFF.